Reported below is one T cell receptor (beta chain). The source of the sample is a study of blood T cell repertoires in COVID-19. The V gene lost 2 bases and the J gene lost 11 bases, with 7 bases spanning the gap. The germline CDR1 and CDR2 sequences are MNHNS and SASEGT. The CDR3 is 12 amino acids. The participants were between roughly 18 and 100 years old and came from 20 to 30 US areas. Within 2 weeks before study entry, exposed participants met a COVID-19 case. Here immunoSEQ multiplex PCR was the method, and the copy in TCRdb shows in-frame clones only, minus some. The table records about 280,000 clones, about four fifths of them present only once.

The V and J genes are TRBV6-1 and TRBJ1-6; D is ambiguous. Sample: PBMCs or T cells enriched from blood (not recorded which). The TCR was taken from a middle-aged man who had been exposed to COVID-19. The DNA for the CDR3 is TGTGCCAGCAGTGAATTATGGCCACCCCTCCACTTT. Residues: CASSELWPPLHF.